Presented here are 4 T cell receptor beta chains from one specimen sequenced in a study of blood T cell repertoires in COVID-19. Clones were read by immunoSEQ multiplex PCR, and TCRdb kept only the in-frame ones, dropping some. The sample shows under 200,000 clones, roughly 93% of them seen only once. Source material: peripheral blood. The receptors derive from a man aged 18 to 30 with acute or convalescent COVID-19.

The rearrangement links TRBV5-1 to TRBJ2-3, with TRBD2 matching over 8 bases. Germline V gene lookup returns CDR1 SGHRS and CDR2 YFSETQ. This CDR3 has 16 amino acids. With 5 bases clipped from V and 6 bases from J, the junction kept 14 bases outside the gene matches. The CDR3, as DNA: TGCGCCAGCAGTGGCGTAGCGGGACTATATGGGGATACGCAGTATTTT. This sequence encodes CASSGVAGLYGDTQYF.

This chain joins TRBV19 and TRBJ2-1, with TRBD2 as a possible D gene (7 bases). The V gene's germline CDR1 is LNHDA and CDR2 SQIVND (reference sequence). V was shortened by 0 bases and J by 8 bases, with 17 bases between the two germline ends. CDR3 length: 16 amino acids. The DNA for the CDR3 is TGTGCCAGTAGTATAGACGGGCCTACGGGGGGCGATGAGCAGTTCTTC. Translation: CASSIDGPTGGDEQFF.

The gene calls are TRBV18 and TRBJ1-4; no clear D gene. V was cut by 4 bases and J by 1 base, with 13 bases left in between. This CDR3 spans 16 amino acids. The germline gives CDR1 KGHSH, CDR2 LQKENI. Written as DNA, the CDR3 is TGTGCCAGCTCACAGTTTCGGGGAGGAACTAATGAAAAACTGTTTTTT. It specifies CASSQFRGGTNEKLFF.

This chain uses TRBV29-1 with TRBJ1-1, with TRBD1 as a possible D gene (5 bases). Trimming took 3 bases from V and 7 from J, leaving 9 bases between them. This CDR3 region has 11 residues. CDR1 and CDR2 (germline): SQVTM, ANQGSEA. CDR3: CSVERQSEAFF. The CDR3 nucleotides read TGCAGCGTTGAGCGACAGAGTGAAGCTTTCTTT.